A selection of T cell receptor beta chains follows, all from one sample in a study of human T cells and chemical hapten exposure. TCRdb used MiXCR to reprocess the RACE reads, holding one entry per CDR3 protein. The table has some 88,000 distinct CDR3 sequences, about 11% seen once; the top ten hold around 2.1%. Here the sequenced sample was whole blood, taken in connection with sensitization to the hapten diphenylcyclopropenone (DPC). The receptors shown here come from a man aged 35 to 55 with alopecia areata. Some clones in this sample may be carry-over from other donors' samples. Each CDR3 is given with its conserved first and last residue. D genes are given only for firm matches. Rows give clone size only sometimes, using once, few, many, or a class for an expanded clone.

v_gene: TRBV5-1
d_gene: TRBD1
j_gene: TRBJ1-2
abundance: -
len: 15
CDR3nt: TGCGCCAGCAGCTCCGCAACACAGGGGAACTATGGCTACACCTTC
CDR3aa: CASSSATQGNYGYTF

v_gene: TRBV5-1
d_gene: -
j_gene: TRBJ1-1
abundance: -
len: 14
CDR3nt: TGCGCCAGCAGCTTGGTGGCAGGGAAGCCTGAAGCTTTCTTT
CDR3aa: CASSLVAGKPEAFF

v_gene: TRBV19
d_gene: -
j_gene: TRBJ2-5
abundance: -
len: 14
CDR3nt: TGTGCCAGTAGTATAGCGGTTGGGGGGAAGACCCAGTACTTC
CDR3aa: CASSIAVGGKTQYF

v_gene: TRBV19
d_gene: -
j_gene: TRBJ1-6
abundance: -
len: 17
CDR3nt: TGTGCCAGTACCGCGACAGTCCCGGGCTCCTATAATTCACCCCTCCACTTT
CDR3aa: CASTATVPGSYNSPLHF

v_gene: TRBV2
d_gene: -
j_gene: TRBJ2-1
abundance: -
len: 12
CDR3nt: TGTGCCAGCCGAATCGAATACAATGAGCAGTTCTTC
CDR3aa: CASRIEYNEQFF

v_gene: TRBV4-1
d_gene: -
j_gene: TRBJ2-4
abundance: many
len: 14
CDR3nt: TGCGCCAGCAGCACAGGACTAGCCAAAAACATTCAGTACTTC
CDR3aa: CASSTGLAKNIQYF

v_gene: TRBV20-1
d_gene: -
j_gene: TRBJ1-5
abundance: many
len: 15
CDR3nt: TGCAGTGCTAGAGAGGGGAGTTCAAGCAATCAGCCCCAGCATTTT
CDR3aa: CSAREGSSSNQPQHF

v_gene: TRBV6-1
d_gene: -
j_gene: TRBJ1-2
abundance: -
len: 15
CDR3nt: TGTGCCAGCAGTGAAGGTCAGGCGATAACCTATGGCTACACCTTC
CDR3aa: CASSEGQAITYGYTF

v_gene: TRBV6-6
d_gene: TRBD2
j_gene: TRBJ2-1
abundance: few
len: 13
CDR3nt: TGTGCCAGCAGGCTGACTAGCGCAGATGAGCAGTTCTTC
CDR3aa: CASRLTSADEQFF

v_gene: TRBV6-2/TRBV6-3
d_gene: -
j_gene: TRBJ2-3
abundance: few
len: 12
CDR3nt: TGTGCCAGCAGTTACGAGAGGAGCACGCAGTATTTT
CDR3aa: CASSYERSTQYF